One and the same sample provided the 13 T cell receptor beta chains below, sequenced in a study of technical replicates of blood from several donors. Clones were read by immunoSEQ multiplex PCR, and TCRdb kept only the in-frame ones, dropping some. The sample comprises approximately 69,000 clones, around 97% of which are singletons, and 0.21% rests with the top ten. Material: T cells isolated from PBMCs. All receptors derive from a human donor in good health.

The genes are TRBV11-3 and TRBJ1-1; D might be TRBD1 (5 bases). The CDR3 has 13 amino acids. Germline V gives CDR1 SGHNT, CDR2 YENEEA. The V end lost 1 base, the J end lost 10 bases, and 13 bases lay between the germline ends. CDR3 sequence reads: CASSLAGSNTAFF. The CDR3 DNA follows: TGTGCCAGCAGCTTAGCAGGGTCCAACACAGCTTTCTTT. The whole variable domain, remainder taken from reference TRBV11-3 and TRBJ1-1, is EAGVVQSPRYKIIEKKQPVAFWCNPISGHNTLYWYLQNLGQGPELLIRYENEEAVDDSQLPKDRFSAERLKGVDSTLKIQPAELGDSAVYLCASSLAGSNTAFFGQGTRLTVV.

This chain joins TRBV27 and TRBJ2-3; 7 bases agree with TRBD1. The CDR3 length is 16 residues. The J segment lost 0 bases and the V segment lost 4 bases, leaving 7 bases of the junction unmatched. Germline V gene sequence: CDR1 MNHEY, CDR2 SMNVEV (reference sequence). The DNA of the CDR3 is TGTGCCAGCAGTTCCCGGACAGGTTTTAGCACAGATACGCAGTATTTT. It codes for CASSSRTGFSTDTQYF.

CDR3 in DNA: TGTGCCAGTAGTATAGCTGGCGGGAGGTATAGCACAGATACGCAGTATTTT. Translating it yields CASSIAGGRYSTDTQYF. The V gene is TRBV19, the J gene TRBJ2-3; 8 bases line up with TRBD2. This CDR3 region has 17 residues. Germline V lookup: CDR1 LNHDA, CDR2 SQIVND (reference sequence). After removal of 1 base from V and 0 bases from J, the junction contained 6 bases not matched to a gene.

The J gene is TRBJ2-5, the V gene TRBV4-1, with TRBD1 identical over 7 bases. V lost 6 bases, J lost 1 base, and 5 bases stayed unmatched. The CDR3 consists of 14 residues. Germline lookup yields CDR1 MGHRA and CDR2 YSYEKL. This CDR3 reads CASRRQGPQETQYF. For the CDR3, the DNA is TGCGCCAGCAGACGACAGGGACCCCAAGAGACCCAGTACTTC.

The genes are TRBV11-3 and TRBJ2-1, with 7 bases aligning to TRBD2. This CDR3 is built from 14 residues. Trimming took 5 bases from V and 2 from J; bases not matched to a gene: 3. The V gene's germline CDR1 is SGHNT and CDR2 YENEEA. CDR3 loop: CASSPGGTYNEQFF. DNA for the CDR3: TGTGCCAGCAGCCCCGGGGGGACCTACAATGAGCAGTTCTTC.

CDR3 protein: CASSLFEGTEAFF. Written as DNA, the CDR3 is TGCGCCAGCAGCTTATTTGAGGGCACTGAAGCTTTCTTT. V is TRBV5-1 and J is TRBJ1-1, with unresolved D. The CDR3 is made up of 13 amino acids. Germline CDR1 is SGHRS and CDR2 is YFSETQ. Trimming cost V 2 bases and J 4 bases, with 9 bases left between them.

The rearrangement links TRBV10-1 to TRBJ1-2, with 12 bases that match TRBD1. V lost 8 bases and J lost 5; bases outside the gene matches: 9. The germline gives CDR1 WNHNN, CDR2 SYGVQD (reference sequence). The CDR3 runs to 15 residues. The CDR3 DNA is TGCGCCAGCTCTCCGCCGGGACAGGGGGCATATGGCTACACCTTC. Protein sequence: CASSPPGQGAYGYTF.

The gene calls are TRBV27 and TRBJ2-7, with D tentatively TRBD2 (5 bases). V dropped 5 bases and J dropped 6 bases, with 20 bases sitting between them. The germline gives CDR1 MNHEY, CDR2 SMNVEV (reference sequence). The CDR3 loop spans 15 amino acids. The chain's CDR3 is CASSLADPLRGEQYF. DNA of the CDR3: TGTGCCAGCAGTCTGGCGGATCCCCTCCGGGGCGAGCAGTACTTC.

This chain connects TRBV6-5 to TRBJ1-5; 8 nucleotides line up with TRBD1. Germline V CDR1 and CDR2: MNHEY, SVGAGI. CDR3 length equals 15 residues. V dropped 4 bases and J dropped 7; count of bases not matched to a gene: 9. The CDR3 here is CASSSGQALHQPQHF. CDR3 coding DNA: TGTGCCAGCAGTTCGGGACAGGCGTTGCACCAGCCCCAGCATTTT.

The chain recombines TRBV10-1 with TRBJ1-1; D not resolved. The CDR3 is made up of 13 amino acids. Trimming cost V 6 bases and J 0 bases, with 8 bases left between them. Germline lookup yields CDR1 WNHNN and CDR2 SYGVQD (reference sequence). CDR3 region: CASSSHMNTEAFF. The DNA of the CDR3 is TGCGCCAGCAGCTCACACATGAACACTGAAGCTTTCTTT.

In regard to this clone: At the DNA level, this CDR3 is encoded by other sequences in the same sample as well. The chain joins TRBV5-1 to TRBJ1-1; D may be TRBD1 (6 bases). Germline CDR1 and CDR2: SGHRS and YFSETQ. V was trimmed by 0 bases and J by 1 base, leaving 7 bases between them. CDR3 size: 14 residues. In nucleotides, the CDR3 is TGCGCCAGCAGCTTGGGAGGGGGGAACACTGAAGCTTTCTTT. Amino acid sequence: CASSLGGGNTEAFF.

The chain is built from TRBV5-1 and TRBJ2-5, with a tentative D call TRBD1 (5 bases). Germline V CDR1 and CDR2: SGHRS, YFSETQ. The CDR3 covers 15 residues. With 6 bases removed from V and 2 bases from J, the gap between germline ends came to 17 bases. DNA for the CDR3: TGCGCCAGCAACATCTCCCCAGGGCTTCAAGAGACCCAGTACTTC. Amino acids: CASNISPGLQETQYF.

This clone was seen once. The V call is TRBV5-1, the J call TRBJ1-1; TRBD1 aligns across 8 bases. CDR1 is SGHRS and CDR2 is YFSETQ in the germline V gene. Losses at the gene ends were 3 bases for V and 2 bases for J; bases not matched to a gene: 9. This CDR3 is built from 16 residues. This CDR3 reads CASSSQGAPLNTEAFF. DNA for the CDR3: TGCGCCAGCAGCTCGCAGGGGGCGCCCCTTAACACTGAAGCTTTCTTT.